A single sample is the source of the 24 T cell receptor beta chains below, sequenced in a study of OX40 agonist ivuxolimab in advanced cancers. TCRdb keeps only in-frame clones here, not all; method: immunoSEQ multiplex PCR. Altogether over 25,000 clones are present, 81% being singletons, with the ten largest covering roughly 32%. The sequenced sample was CD4+ or CD8+ T cells sorted from blood, obtained in a trial of the OX40 agonist ivuxolimab. The source of these receptors is an adult with an advanced solid tumor such as melanoma, head and neck, liver or kidney cancer.

The chain links TRBV9 to TRBJ2-3, with D tentatively TRBD1 or TRBD2 (5 bases each). Germline V CDR1 and CDR2: SGDLS, YYNGEE. V lost 0 bases and J 9 bases, leaving 14 bases between the germline ends. CDR3 length: 14 amino acids. The CDR3 bases are TGTGCCAGCAGCGTAGGGGACGCGATTGAAACGCAGTATTTT. It specifies CASSVGDAIETQYF. Full variable domain (outside the CDR3, taken from reference TRBV9 and TRBJ2-3): DSGVTQTPKHLITATGQRVTLRCSPRSGDLSVYWYQQSLDQGLQFLIQYYNGEERAKGNILERFSAQQFPDLHSELNLSSLELGDSALYFCASSVGDAIETQYFGPGTRLTVL.

This rearrangement joins TRBV4-1 to TRBJ2-3; a possible D gene is TRBD2 (7 bases). Between the trimmed V and J ends, which lost 3 bases and 2 bases, there was a span of 18 bases. The CDR3 runs to 17 residues. Germline V gives CDR1 MGHRA, CDR2 YSYEKL. The CDR3 here is CASSHLKAGAYTDTQYF. The CDR3 region has the DNA TGCGCCAGCAGCCACCTAAAGGCGGGGGCGTACACAGATACGCAGTATTTT.

The rearrangement joins TRBV14 to TRBJ2-2; unclear D gene. Germline CDR1 is SGHDN and CDR2 is FVKESK. The CDR3 contains 15 residues. V was shortened by 1 base and J by 3 bases, with 9 bases between the two germline ends. The CDR3, as DNA: TGTGCCAGCAGCCAAGGGGCCTCCCACACCGGGGAGCTGTTTTTT. This sequence encodes CASSQGASHTGELFF. Together with reference TRBV14 and TRBJ2-2, the CDR3 gives the full variable domain: EAGVTQFPSHSVIEKGQTVTLRCDPISGHDNLYWYRRVMGKEIKFLLHFVKESKQDESGMPNNRFLAERTGGTYSTLKVQPAELEDSGVYFCASSQGASHTGELFFGEGSRLTVL.

The chain has TRBV13 and TRBJ2-7; maybe TRBD2 (5 bases). This CDR3 has 13 amino acids. Germline V gene data show CDR1 as PRHDT and CDR2 as FYEKMQ (reference sequence). With 5 bases removed from V and 5 bases from J, the gap between germline ends came to 13 bases. This CDR3 is CASSPGMRNEQYF. CDR3 in DNA: TGTGCCAGCAGCCCGGGGATGCGGAACGAGCAGTACTTC.

The V gene is TRBV9, the J gene TRBJ2-7; perhaps TRBD2 as D (8 bases). CDR3 length: 14 amino acids. The germline V and J ends were trimmed by 4 bases and 3 bases, with 14 bases remaining between them. The germline gives CDR1 SGDLS, CDR2 YYNGEE. The DNA of the CDR3 is TGTGCCAGCAGCCCGGGGGGGGACAGCTACGAGCAGTACTTC. It yields the protein CASSPGGDSYEQYF.

V gene TRBV10-3 combines with J gene TRBJ1-4; unclear D gene. CDR1 is ENHRY and CDR2 is SYGVKD in the germline V gene. Trimming shortened V by 0 bases and J by 4 bases, and 6 bases separated the two germline ends. The CDR3 contains 14 residues. The CDR3 region is CAISESHLNEKLFF. In nucleotides, the CDR3 is TGTGCCATCAGTGAGTCACACCTTAATGAAAAACTGTTTTTT.

The chain has TRBV19 and TRBJ1-1; possible D gene TRBD1, 6 bases. Germline CDR1 LNHDA, CDR2 SQIVND (reference sequence). V lost 3 bases to trimming and J lost 4 bases, with 15 bases between them. The length of the CDR3 is 15 residues. The CDR3: CASSILSGAGTEAFF. The CDR3 nucleotides are TGTGCCAGTAGTATTCTATCAGGGGCAGGCACTGAAGCTTTCTTT.

J is TRBJ2-7 and V is TRBV11-2; D is undetermined. CDR1 and CDR2 (germline): SGHAT, FQNNGV. The ends were cut back, 1 base at V and 0 bases at J, with 13 bases in the middle. The CDR3 is 16 residues long. CDR3 coding DNA: TGTGCCAGCAGCTTAGGGGTAGGACGGACCTCCTACGAGCAGTACTTC. It yields the protein CASSLGVGRTSYEQYF.

In DNA form, the CDR3 reads TGTGCCAGCAGCCCAGCAGGGGCACTGGGCAATCAGCCCCAGCATTTT. This sequence encodes CASSPAGALGNQPQHF. The rearrangement joins TRBV7-6 to TRBJ1-5; tentatively, D is TRBD1 (6 bases). The CDR3 totals 16 residues. Trimming left V 5 bases short and J 2 bases short, with 16 bases between. Germline CDR1 SGHVS, CDR2 FNYEAQ.

The J gene is TRBJ2-7, the V gene TRBV10-3; TRBD2 might be the D (6 bases). CDR3 length equals 14 residues. The germline V gene has CDR1 ENHRY and CDR2 SYGVKD. The V end lost 2 bases, the J end lost 0 bases, and 8 bases lay between the germline ends. The CDR3 reads CAISEGGLSYEQYF. The CDR3 bases are TGTGCCATCAGTGAGGGGGGACTCTCCTACGAGCAGTACTTC.

This chain joins TRBV14 and TRBJ2-5; D is undetermined. Trimming took 0 bases from V and 1 from J, leaving 9 bases between them. The CDR3 totals 15 residues. Germline-derived CDR1 and CDR2 are SGHDN and FVKESK. The CDR3 loop is CASSQDEELQETQYF. Here the CDR3 DNA reads TGTGCCAGCAGCCAAGATGAAGAGCTCCAAGAGACCCAGTACTTC.

This sequence joins TRBV7-9 and TRBJ1-4; unclear D gene. Trimming removed 6 bases at V and 0 bases at J, with 5 bases between. The CDR3 covers 13 residues. In germline, CDR1 is SEHNR, CDR2 FQNEAQ (reference sequence). DNA for the CDR3: TGTGCCAGCAGGCAGTCAACTAATGAAAAACTGTTTTTT. It yields the protein CASRQSTNEKLFF.

The chain carries TRBV10-3 and TRBJ2-5; possibly TRBD2 for D (5 bases). The CDR3 loop spans 14 amino acids. With 6 bases removed from V and 3 bases from J, the gap between germline ends came to 14 bases. Germline values: CDR1 ENHRY, CDR2 SYGVKD. DNA for the CDR3: TGTGCCATCAGCAGCTCCGGGATGGAAGAGACCCAGTACTTC. Its protein product is CAISSSGMEETQYF.

This clone has a single count. The chain links TRBV10-3 to TRBJ2-3, with 9 bases lining up with TRBD2. After removal of 0 bases from V and 1 base from J, the junction contained 5 bases not matched to a gene. Germline V gene data show CDR1 as ENHRY and CDR2 as SYGVKD. This CDR3 has 17 amino acids. The CDR3 sequence is CAISESLASGGTDTQYF. The CDR3 nucleotides are TGTGCCATCAGTGAGTCATTGGCTAGCGGGGGCACAGATACGCAGTATTTT.

The J gene is TRBJ2-3, the V gene TRBV2; 10 bases agree with TRBD2. The V and J ends lost 3 bases and 4 bases, in that order; junction bases with no gene match: 4. CDR3 length equals 15 residues. Per germline, CDR1 SNHLY and CDR2 FYNNEI. The CDR3 sequence: CASSESSGSADTQYF. The CDR3 DNA follows: TGTGCCAGCAGTGAGTCTAGCGGGAGTGCAGATACGCAGTATTTT.

The rearrangement links TRBV6-5 to TRBJ1-1; D is perhaps TRBD1 (6 bases). The CDR3 has 14 residues. CDR1 is MNHEY and CDR2 is SVGAGI in the germline V gene. Trimming cost V 4 bases and J 0 bases, with 9 bases left between them. CDR3 DNA sequence: TGTGCCAGCAGTTTAGGACAGCTGAACACTGAAGCTTTCTTT. Its protein is CASSLGQLNTEAFF.

This clone was observed a single time. CDR3 nucleotides: TGTGCCAGCAGCCACGGCCGTGCAAGGTCAAACTATGGCTACACCTTC. Amino acid sequence: CASSHGRARSNYGYTF. The V call is TRBV2, the J call TRBJ1-2; D ambiguous. CDR3 length: 16 residues. Germline V gene lookup returns CDR1 SNHLY and CDR2 FYNNEI. V was trimmed by 6 bases and J by 2 bases, leaving 19 bases between them.

The chain recombines TRBV7-9 with TRBJ1-2; D is possibly TRBD1 (5 bases). The CDR3 extends over 15 amino acids. The ends were cut back, 7 bases at V and 4 bases at J, with 19 bases in the middle. Per germline, CDR1 SEHNR and CDR2 FQNEAQ (reference sequence). This CDR3 is CASTGGGGAVYGYTF. The CDR3 nucleotides are TGTGCCAGCACCGGCGGGGGGGGAGCGGTCTATGGCTACACCTTC.

The V gene is TRBV4-1, the J gene TRBJ2-7; unclear D gene. Per germline, CDR1 MGHRA and CDR2 YSYEKL. Trimming removed 0 bases from V and 2 bases from J, with 8 bases in between. This CDR3 contains 14 residues. CDR3 DNA: TGCGCCAGCAGCCAAGAGAGGTCCCCCTACGAGCAGTACTTC. Its protein is CASSQERSPYEQYF.

This sequence joins TRBV5-1 and TRBJ2-1; 15 bases are a match to TRBD2. With V trimmed by 4 bases and J by 5 bases, 4 bases remained unmatched. Germline V gives CDR1 SGHRS, CDR2 YFSETQ. CDR3 length: 16 residues. The CDR3 region has the DNA TGCGCCAGCAGCCAGGGACTAGCGGGAGGACACAATGAGCAGTTCTTC. It encodes CASSQGLAGGHNEQFF.

The CDR3 region is CASSLGSSGKNEQFF. DNA for the CDR3: TGTGCCAGCAGTTTAGGGTCTAGCGGGAAAAATGAGCAGTTCTTC. This chain connects TRBV27 to TRBJ2-1; 9 nucleotides agree with TRBD2. This CDR3 is 15 amino acids long. J gave up 7 bases and V 2 bases, and 6 bases lay outside the gene matches. Germline CDR1 and CDR2: MNHEY and SMNVEV (reference sequence).

V is TRBV5-3 and J is TRBJ1-3; tentatively, D is TRBD1 (5 bases). TRBV5-3 is designated an ORF whose function remains uncertain. V dropped 6 bases and J dropped 3 bases, with 13 bases sitting between them. The CDR3 loop spans 14 amino acids. The CDR3 loop is CARNRPGGGNTIYF. The CDR3 nucleotides read TGTGCCAGAAATCGGCCGGGGGGTGGAAACACCATATATTTT.

V usage is TRBV5-1 and J usage is TRBJ1-5; D is uncertain. CDR1 is SGHRS and CDR2 is YFSETQ in the germline V gene. Trimming stripped 0 bases from V and 0 bases from J, with 4 bases between. The CDR3 extends over 14 amino acids. CDR3: CASSLVGSNQPQHF. In nucleotides, the CDR3 is TGCGCCAGCAGCTTGGTAGGTAGCAATCAGCCCCAGCATTTT.

The chain employs TRBV21-1 and TRBJ2-7; the table gives TRBD1 as D, unverified against the DNA. TRBV21-1 is deemed a pseudogene. The CDR3 runs to 15 residues. The CDR3 loop reads CASSKVPGGSYEQYF. The CDR3 DNA sequence: TGTGCCAGCAGCAAAGTACCAGGGGGCTCCTACGAGCAGTACTTC.